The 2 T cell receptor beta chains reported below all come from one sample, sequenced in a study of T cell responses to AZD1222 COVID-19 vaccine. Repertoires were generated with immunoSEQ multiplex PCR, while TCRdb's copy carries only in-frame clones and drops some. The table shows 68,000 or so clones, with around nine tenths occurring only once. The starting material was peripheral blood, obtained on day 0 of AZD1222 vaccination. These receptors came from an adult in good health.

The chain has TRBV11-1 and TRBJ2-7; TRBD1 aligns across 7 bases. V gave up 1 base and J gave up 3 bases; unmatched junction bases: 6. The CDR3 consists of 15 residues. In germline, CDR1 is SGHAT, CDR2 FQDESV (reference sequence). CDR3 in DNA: TGTGCCAGCAGCTTAGAAGGACAGGCTGTCTACGAGCAGTACTTC. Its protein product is CASSLEGQAVYEQYF.

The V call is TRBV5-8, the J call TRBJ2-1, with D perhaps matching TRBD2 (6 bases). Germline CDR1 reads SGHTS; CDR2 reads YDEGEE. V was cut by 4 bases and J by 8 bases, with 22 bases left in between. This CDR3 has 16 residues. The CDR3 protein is CASSLRVGGLRYEQFF. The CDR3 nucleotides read TGTGCCAGCAGCCTGCGGGTGGGAGGCCTAAGGTATGAGCAGTTCTTC.